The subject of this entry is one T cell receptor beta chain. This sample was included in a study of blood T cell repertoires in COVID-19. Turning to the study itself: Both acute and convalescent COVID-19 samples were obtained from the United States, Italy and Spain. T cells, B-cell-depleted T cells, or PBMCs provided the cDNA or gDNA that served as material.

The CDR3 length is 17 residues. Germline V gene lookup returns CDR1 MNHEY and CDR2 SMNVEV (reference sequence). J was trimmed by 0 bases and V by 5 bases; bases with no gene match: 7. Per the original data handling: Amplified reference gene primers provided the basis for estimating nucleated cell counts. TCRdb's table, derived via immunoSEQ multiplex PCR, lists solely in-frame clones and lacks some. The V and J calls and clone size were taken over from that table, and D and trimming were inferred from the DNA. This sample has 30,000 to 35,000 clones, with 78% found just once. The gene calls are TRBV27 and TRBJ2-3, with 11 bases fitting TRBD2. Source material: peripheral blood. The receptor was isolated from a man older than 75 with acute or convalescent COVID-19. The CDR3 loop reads CASSPPGTSGSTDTQYF. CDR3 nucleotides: TGTGCCAGCAGTCCCCCCGGGACTAGCGGTAGCACAGATACGCAGTATTTT.